The 17 T cell receptor beta chains given below trace back to one sample, sequenced in a study of blood T cell repertoires in COVID-19. TCRdb keeps only in-frame clones here, not all; method: immunoSEQ multiplex PCR. The table has 24,000 or so clones, roughly 88% seen once. Sequences were obtained from peripheral blood. The source of these receptors is a woman aged 80 or over with active or convalescent COVID-19.

V usage is TRBV19 and J usage is TRBJ2-1, with 8 bases lining up with TRBD1. The CDR3 covers 16 residues. The germline V gene encodes CDR1 LNHDA and CDR2 SQIVND (reference sequence). After removal of 8 bases from V and 7 bases from J, the junction contained 16 bases not matched to a gene. CDR3 nucleotides: TGTGCCAGTTCCCGTGAAACAGGGGGATTTTTGAATGAGCAGTTCTTC. Translating it yields CASSRETGGFLNEQFF.

The chain couples TRBV11-2 to TRBJ2-2, with D unclear. The V and J ends lost 4 bases and 10 bases respectively, with 4 bases between them. There are 10 residues in the CDR3. CDR1 and CDR2 (germline): SGHAT, FQNNGV. The CDR3 loop reads CASSSSELFF. The CDR3 nucleotides are TGTGCCAGCAGCTCCTCGGAGCTGTTTTTT.

The rearrangement uses TRBV4-3 and TRBJ1-4; possibly TRBD1 for D (6 bases). The V gene lost 1 base and the J gene lost 8 bases, with 14 bases spanning the gap. Germline CDR1 reads LGHNA; CDR2 reads YSLEER. This CDR3 has 15 residues. This chain's CDR3 is CASSQARGAEEKLFF. The CDR3 bases are TGCGCCAGCAGCCAAGCGCGGGGGGCGGAGGAAAAACTGTTTTTT.

The CDR3 region is CASSVVPGSNTGELFF. In DNA, the CDR3 is TGTGCCAGCAGCGTAGTTCCAGGGTCCAACACCGGGGAGCTGTTTTTT. The chain has TRBV9 and TRBJ2-2, with D possibly matching TRBD1 (5 bases). V lost 0 bases and J lost 2, with 11 bases in between. The CDR3 loop spans 16 amino acids. The germline CDR1 and CDR2 sequences are SGDLS and YYNGEE.

V gene TRBV19 combines with J gene TRBJ1-6; D gene unclear. The V gene's germline CDR1 is LNHDA and CDR2 SQIVND (reference sequence). V dropped 0 bases and J dropped 12 bases, with 6 bases sitting between them. The CDR3 is 12 residues long. For the CDR3, the DNA is TGTGCCAGTAGTATAGAGGCTGGACCCCTCCACTTT. Its protein product is CASSIEAGPLHF.

The rearrangement joins TRBV19 to TRBJ2-4; D gene unclear. The CDR3 is 16 residues long. Between the trimmed V and J ends, which lost 3 bases and 7 bases, there was a span of 19 bases. Per germline, CDR1 LNHDA and CDR2 SQIVND (reference sequence). CDR3 nucleotide sequence: TGTGCCAGTAGTATTAACCATAGGCAGGTGAAGAACATTCAGTACTTC. Its protein product is CASSINHRQVKNIQYF.

This chain uses TRBV5-1 with TRBJ2-7, with D maybe TRBD1 (6 bases). Trimming took 4 bases from V and 0 from J, leaving 17 bases between them. The CDR3 consists of 16 residues. The germline CDR1 and CDR2 sequences are SGHRS and YFSETQ. In nucleotides, the CDR3 is TGCGCCAGCAGCCCCCTTGGACAGCGAAGCTCCTACGAGCAGTACTTC. Protein sequence: CASSPLGQRSSYEQYF.

The rearrangement uses TRBV11-2 and TRBJ1-2, with 9 positions matching TRBD1. This CDR3 is 16 amino acids long. Looked up from germline, CDR1 is SGHAT and CDR2 is FQNNGV. Trimming cost V 1 base and J 5 bases; bases outside gene matches: 8. CDR3 sequence: CASSLGPPGQGYGYTF. CDR3 DNA sequence: TGTGCCAGCAGCTTAGGGCCACCGGGACAGGGTTATGGCTACACCTTC.

This clone was recorded a few times. The rearrangement links TRBV28 to TRBJ2-7, with TRBD2 as a possible D gene (5 bases). Between the trimmed V and J ends, which lost 7 bases and 5 bases, there was a span of 15 bases. The CDR3 consists of 13 residues. Germline assignment: CDR1 MDHEN and CDR2 SYDVKM. CDR3 sequence reads: CASTITSIHEQYF. In DNA form, the CDR3 reads TGTGCCAGCACTATAACTAGTATCCACGAGCAGTACTTC.

The gene calls are TRBV5-5 and TRBJ1-5; D may be TRBD1 (5 bases). CDR1 and CDR2 from the germline V gene are SGHKS and YYEKEE (reference sequence). V gave up 5 bases and J gave up 6 bases, with 12 bases separating them. CDR3 size: 13 residues. CDR3 in amino acids: CASSRQNSQPQHF. The CDR3 bases are TGTGCCAGCAGTCGACAGAATTCTCAGCCCCAGCATTTT.

The chain links TRBV3-1 (or the pseudogene TRBV3-2) to TRBJ2-5; a possible D gene is TRBD2 (5 bases). Trimming stripped 4 bases from V and 5 bases from J, with 11 bases between. CDR3 length equals 13 residues. From germline, CDR1 is LGHDT and CDR2 YNNKEL (reference sequence). CDR3 sequence (DNA): TGTGCCAGCAGCCGACTACGGTTCGAGACCCAGTACTTC. Protein product: CASSRLRFETQYF.

The V gene is TRBV7-2, the J gene TRBJ1-2; D call uncertain. V was trimmed by 5 bases and J by 3 bases, leaving 10 bases between them. The length of the CDR3 is 13 residues. CDR1 SGHTA and CDR2 FQGNSA come from the germline V gene. The DNA of the CDR3 is TGTGCCAGCAGCCAAACAAGTTACTATGGCTACACCTTC. Protein product: CASSQTSYYGYTF.

This chain joins TRBV5-1 and TRBJ2-2; perhaps TRBD1 as D (8 bases). Per germline, CDR1 SGHRS and CDR2 YFSETQ. This CDR3 comprises 16 residues. V was pared by 3 bases and J by 1 base, with 13 bases between. The DNA for the CDR3 is TGCGCCAGCAGCTGGGGGGGACAGGTGAACACCGGGGAGCTGTTTTTT. This gives the protein CASSWGGQVNTGELFF.

The gene calls are TRBV19 and TRBJ1-2; D perhaps matches TRBD1 (5 bases). The CDR3 consists of 15 residues. Germline values: CDR1 LNHDA, CDR2 SQIVND (reference sequence). V dropped 4 bases and J dropped 5 bases, with 17 bases sitting between them. The DNA for the CDR3 is TGTGCCAGTAGTACCCCTGGGGCAGGAGGGTATGGCTACACCTTC. Its translation: CASSTPGAGGYGYTF.

The chain combines TRBV7-2 with TRBJ1-3; 7 nucleotides align to TRBD1. The CDR3 is 15 residues long. With 2 bases clipped from V and 2 bases from J, the junction kept 3 bases outside the gene matches. The V gene's germline CDR1 is SGHTA and CDR2 FQGNSA. Here the CDR3 reads CASSLTQGPGNTIYF. The CDR3 DNA follows: TGTGCCAGCAGCTTAACACAGGGGCCTGGAAACACCATATATTTT.

The chain links TRBV4-1 to TRBJ1-1, with TRBD1 matching 8 bases. V shed 3 bases, J shed 6 bases, and the junction held 9 bases outside the gene matches. Germline V gene lookup returns CDR1 MGHRA and CDR2 YSYEKL. The CDR3 has 15 residues. CDR3 DNA sequence: TGCGCCAGCAGCCAGAGACAGGGGTTAGCCGCTGAAGCTTTCTTT. It codes for CASSQRQGLAAEAFF.

V is TRBV27 and J is TRBJ2-1, with TRBD2 identical over 9 bases. CDR1 and CDR2 (germline): MNHEY, SMNVEV (reference sequence). The CDR3 loop spans 16 amino acids. Trimming at V came to 3 bases and at J to 1 base, leaving 4 bases not matched to a gene. CDR3: CASSFLAGASYNEQFF. CDR3 DNA sequence: TGTGCCAGCAGTTTTTTAGCGGGAGCTTCCTACAATGAGCAGTTCTTC.